This T cell receptor beta chain was captured in a study of blood T cell repertoires in COVID-19. Study overall: Samples taken during acute and convalescent COVID-19 were collected in the United States, Italy and Spain. Sources were T cells, B-cell-depleted T cells, or PBMCs; the material itself was cDNA or gDNA.

The authors' processing: Nucleated cell counts were estimated from reference gene primer amplification. Measured with immunoSEQ multiplex PCR; TCRdb has only the in-frame clones, and not every one. V and J calls and clone size come straight from that table; D and trimming were deduced from the DNA. The profile shows about 140,000 clones, 88% of them singletons. Per germline, CDR1 LNHNV and CDR2 YYDKDF (reference sequence). The CDR3 length is 16 residues. V was clipped by 2 bases and J by 1 base; unmatched bases: 4. V gene TRBV15 combines with J gene TRBJ1-5, with 8 bases matching TRBD1. The sequenced sample consisted of peripheral blood. This TCR was recovered from a man aged 55 to 70 with active or convalescent COVID-19. In nucleotides, the CDR3 is TGTGCCACCAGCAGAAAACGACAGGGGAGCAATCAGCCCCAGCATTTT. Its protein product is CATSRKRQGSNQPQHF.